Listed below are T cell receptor beta chains from one sample, sequenced in a study of a mutant IDH1 vaccine in newly diagnosed glioma. Clones were read by immunoSEQ multiplex PCR, and TCRdb kept only the in-frame ones, dropping some. The table includes about 32,000 clones, approximately 80% detected once. This specimen was PBMCs, taken from a glioma patient treated with radiotherapy, temozolomide or both. The receptors come from a man aged 25 to 40 with glioma. Both conserved end residues are part of each CDR3. Each record gives: V gene, J gene, clone size, D gene, CDR3 DNA, CDR3 protein. The D gene is left open where the match is weak. Clone size is not always given. Where it is, it says once, few, many or a class for expanded clones.

>TRBV29-1|TRBJ1-1|-|-
TGCAGCGTTGGGCAGGGGAATATGAACACTGAAGCTTTCTTT
CSVGQGNMNTEAFF
>TRBV5-1|TRBJ1-3|-|-
TGCGCCAGCAGCTTGATGATGGGGGTGGAAGGAAACACCATATATTTT
CASSLMMGVEGNTIYF
>TRBV27|TRBJ2-7|-|-
TGTGCCAGCAGTTTATCCCCGGGGGTAAACTTC
CASSLSPGVNF
>TRBV5-1|TRBJ2-7|-|-
TGCGCCAGCAGCTTGATTGGTGACCGGGAGCAGTACTTC
CASSLIGDREQYF
>TRBV5-5|TRBJ2-7|-|TRBD2
TGTGCCAGCAGCTTGACTCTAGCGGGAGAGGCCTACGAGCAGTACTTC
CASSLTLAGEAYEQYF
>TRBV6-5|TRBJ2-2|-|TRBD2
TGTGCCAGCAGTGGGGGGGACACCGGGGAGCTGTTTTTT
CASSGGDTGELFF
>TRBV30|TRBJ1-2|-|-
TGTGCCTGGAGTAGGGAAATAGGTGGCTACACCTTC
CAWSREIGGYTF
>TRBV27|TRBJ2-7|-|-
TGTGCCAGCAGACTAAACTACGAGCAGTACTTC
CASRLNYEQYF
>TRBV9|TRBJ2-2|-|-
TGTGCCAGCAGCCCTTTATTCGGGCTAGAGGCCGGGGAGCTGTTTTTT
CASSPLFGLEAGELFF
>TRBV7-9|TRBJ2-3|-|TRBD2
TGTGCCAGCAGCCCTGTGGCGGGGGGGCCTACGTATAGCACAGATACGCAGTATTTT
CASSPVAGGPTYSTDTQYF
>TRBV28|TRBJ1-6|-|TRBD1
TGTGCCACCCCCCGGGACAGGGATTGGAATTCACCCCTCCACTTT
CATPRDRDWNSPLHF
>TRBV30|TRBJ1-2|-|TRBD1
TGTGCCTGGAGTGTACGACAGGGGATTAACTATGGCTACACCTTC
CAWSVRQGINYGYTF
>TRBV20-1|TRBJ2-5|-|-
TGCAGTGCTCGTCCGGGGGAGACCCAGTACTTC
CSARPGETQYF
>TRBV5-4|TRBJ1-5|-|-
TGTGCCAGCAGCAGGGACGGGGGAGTAGGTAATCAGCCCCAGCATTTT
CASSRDGGVGNQPQHF
>TRBV29-1|TRBJ1-1|-|-
TGCAGCGTTTACACGATGAACACTGAAGCTTTCTTT
CSVYTMNTEAFF
>TRBV7-3|TRBJ2-5|-|TRBD2
TGTGCCAGCAGCCAAGTAGCGGGGGCCGGACAAGAGACCCAGTACTTC
CASSQVAGAGQETQYF
>TRBV5-6|TRBJ2-5|-|-
TGTGCCAGCAGCTCCCCCGAGGAGACCCAGTACTTC
CASSSPEETQYF
>TRBV6-5|TRBJ1-5|-|TRBD1
TGTGCCAGCAGGCAGGACAGGGCTGGCAATCAGCCCCAGCATTTT
CASRQDRAGNQPQHF
>TRBV5-6|TRBJ2-7|-|-
TGTGCCAGCAGCTTGGGGTTCTACGAGCAGTACTTC
CASSLGFYEQYF
>TRBV14|TRBJ2-7|-|TRBD2
TGTGCCAGCAGCCCGGGACTAGCCGAGAACGGATACGAGCAGTACTTC
CASSPGLAENGYEQYF
>TRBV10-3|TRBJ2-7|-|-
TGTGCCATCAGTGACAGTCTAGGATCCTACGAGCAGTACTTC
CAISDSLGSYEQYF
>TRBV6-5|TRBJ1-5|-|-
TGTGCCAGCAGTTACGCGCAATATAGCAATCAGCCCCAGCATTTT
CASSYAQYSNQPQHF
>TRBV5-4|TRBJ1-6|-|TRBD1
TGTGCCAGCAGCAGAGACCAGGGGGAACCCCTCCACTTT
CASSRDQGEPLHF
>TRBV9|TRBJ2-3|-|-
TGTGCCAGCAGCGTAGGAGTAGCACCTAGCACAGATACGCAGTATTTT
CASSVGVAPSTDTQYF
>TRBV5-4|TRBJ2-2|once|-
TGTGCCAGCAGCTTGGCTAGGGCCCGGAGCACCGGGGAGCTGTTTTTT
CASSLARARSTGELFF
>TRBV5-1|TRBJ2-7|-|TRBD1
TGCGCCAGCAGATCCGGGACAGGGGGATACGAGCAGTACTTC
CASRSGTGGYEQYF
>TRBV28|TRBJ1-4|few|TRBD1
TGTGCCAGCAGCTATATGACAGGGGGTAATAATGAAAAACTGTTTTTT
CASSYMTGGNNEKLFF
>TRBV11-2|TRBJ1-4|once|-
TGTGCCAGCAACCACCGGGGGGGTCAAGATGAAAAACTGTTTTTT
CASNHRGGQDEKLFF
>TRBV2|TRBJ2-2|-|TRBD2
TGTGCCAGCAGGAAGGGACTAAACACCGGGGAGCTGTTTTTT
CASRKGLNTGELFF
>TRBV7-2|TRBJ1-1|-|-
TGTGCCAGCACTACGATCGGGGCAGACCCTGGTGCTTTCTTT
CASTTIGADPGAFF
>TRBV27|TRBJ2-1|-|TRBD2
TGTGCCAGCAGCAAAGCGGGAGGCGGCTACAATGAGCAGTTCTTC
CASSKAGGGYNEQFF
>TRBV30|TRBJ1-2|-|-
TGTGCCTGGGGTTTACAGGGCCTCTATGGCTACACCTTC
CAWGLQGLYGYTF
>TRBV7-6|TRBJ1-6|-|TRBD1
TGTGCCAGCAGCTCGGGACAGAGAGATTCACCCCTCCACTTT
CASSSGQRDSPLHF
>TRBV19|TRBJ1-2|-|-
TGTGCCAGCTCCGGGGCGGCGGGCTATGGCTACACCTTC
CASSGAAGYGYTF
>TRBV28|TRBJ1-5|-|-
TGTGCCAGCAGCCCCCCGCTAGGAGTGGACGGGAGCAATCAGCCCCAGCATTTT
CASSPPLGVDGSNQPQHF
>TRBV6-4|TRBJ2-2|-|-
TGTGCCAGCTCGGGGGAATATGACACCGGGGAGCTGTTTTTT
CASSGEYDTGELFF
>TRBV2|TRBJ2-3|-|-
TGTGCCAGCAGCGAAGTTGTGGGGGCATCTAGCACAGATACGCAGTATTTT
CASSEVVGASSTDTQYF
>TRBV4-1|TRBJ2-7|-|-
TGCGCCAGCAGCCAAGGCGACACAGTTGCCTACGAGCAGTACTTC
CASSQGDTVAYEQYF
>TRBV11-2|TRBJ2-2|-|-
TGTGCCAGCAGCTTAGAGGGCACCGGGGAGCTGTTTTTT
CASSLEGTGELFF
>TRBV10-2|TRBJ2-3|-|TRBD2
TGCGCCAGGGGACTACCGAGCACAGATACGCAGTATTTT
CARGLPSTDTQYF
>TRBV28|TRBJ2-2|-|-
TGTGCCAGCGAGGGTCGGTGGACCGGGGAGCTGTTTTTT
CASEGRWTGELFF
>TRBV5-4|TRBJ2-6|once|TRBD1
TGTGCCAGCAGCCCCGCAGGGGGCAAAGAGGGGGCCAACGTCCTGACTTTC
CASSPAGGKEGANVLTF
>TRBV30|TRBJ2-4|-|-
TGTGCCTGGAGTGTTTATGGGGCCCAGGCAGCCAAAAACATTCAGTACTTC
CAWSVYGAQAAKNIQYF
>TRBV5-6|TRBJ2-6|-|TRBD1
TGTGCCAGCAGCAAGGACAGGCACTCTGGGGCCAACGTCCTGACTTTC
CASSKDRHSGANVLTF
>TRBV30|TRBJ1-2|-|TRBD1
TGTGCCTGGAATCGACAGGGGCGCGGCTACACCTTC
CAWNRQGRGYTF
>TRBV4-1|TRBJ2-1|-|TRBD2
TGCGCCAGCAGCCGAGCCGGGACTAGCCCTTTCAATGAGCAGTTCTTC
CASSRAGTSPFNEQFF
>TRBV13|TRBJ1-1|-|-
TGTGCCAGCAGCCTTCTTCTGAACACTGAAGCTTTCTTT
CASSLLLNTEAFF
>TRBV4-3|TRBJ1-4|-|-
TGCGCCAGCAGCCCTACAGGAGACCTGAATGAAAAACTGTTTTTT
CASSPTGDLNEKLFF
>TRBV2|TRBJ2-1|-|-
TGTGCCAGCAGTGCTAGAGACCCGAGCTCCTACAATGAGCAGTTCTTC
CASSARDPSSYNEQFF
>TRBV5-1|TRBJ2-2|-|TRBD2
TGCGCCAGCAGCTTGTCTCTAGCGGAGAACACCGGGGAGCTGTTTTTT
CASSLSLAENTGELFF
>TRBV10-1|TRBJ2-7|-|-
TGCGCCAGCGCCGGGTCAGCTGGCTACGAGCAGTACTTC
CASAGSAGYEQYF